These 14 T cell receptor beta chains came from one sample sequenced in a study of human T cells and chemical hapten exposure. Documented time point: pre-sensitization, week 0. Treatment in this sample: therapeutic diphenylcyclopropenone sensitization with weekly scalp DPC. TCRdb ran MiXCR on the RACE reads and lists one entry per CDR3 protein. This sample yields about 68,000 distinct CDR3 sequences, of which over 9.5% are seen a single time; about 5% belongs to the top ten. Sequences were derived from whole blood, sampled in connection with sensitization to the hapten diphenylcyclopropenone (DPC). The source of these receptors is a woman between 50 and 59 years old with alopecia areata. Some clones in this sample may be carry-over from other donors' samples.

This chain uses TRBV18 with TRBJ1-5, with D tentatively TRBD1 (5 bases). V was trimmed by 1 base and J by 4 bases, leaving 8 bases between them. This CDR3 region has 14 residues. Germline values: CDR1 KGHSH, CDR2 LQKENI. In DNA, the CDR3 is TGTGCCAGCTCACCACAGACAGCGAATCAGCCCCAGCATTTT. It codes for CASSPQTANQPQHF.

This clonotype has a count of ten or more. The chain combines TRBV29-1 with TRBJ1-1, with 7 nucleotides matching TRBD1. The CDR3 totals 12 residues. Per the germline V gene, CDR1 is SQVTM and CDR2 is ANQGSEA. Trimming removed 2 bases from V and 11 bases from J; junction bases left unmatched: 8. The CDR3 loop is CSVEPRDRDAFF. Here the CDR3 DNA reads TGCAGCGTTGAACCCCGAGACAGGGATGCTTTCTTT.

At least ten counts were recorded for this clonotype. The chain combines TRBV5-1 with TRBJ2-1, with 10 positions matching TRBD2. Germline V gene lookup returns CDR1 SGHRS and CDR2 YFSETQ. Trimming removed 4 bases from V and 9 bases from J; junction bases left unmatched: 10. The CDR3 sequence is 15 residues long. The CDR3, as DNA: TGCGCCAGCAGCCCTACTAGCGGGAAAGGGGGTGAGCAGTTCTTC. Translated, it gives CASSPTSGKGGEQFF.

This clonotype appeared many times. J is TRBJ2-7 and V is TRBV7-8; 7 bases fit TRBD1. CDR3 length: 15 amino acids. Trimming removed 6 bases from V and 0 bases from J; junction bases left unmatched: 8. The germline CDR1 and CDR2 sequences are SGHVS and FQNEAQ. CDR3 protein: CASRFRQGSSYEQYF. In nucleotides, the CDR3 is TGTGCCAGCAGATTTAGACAGGGAAGCTCCTACGAGCAGTACTTC.

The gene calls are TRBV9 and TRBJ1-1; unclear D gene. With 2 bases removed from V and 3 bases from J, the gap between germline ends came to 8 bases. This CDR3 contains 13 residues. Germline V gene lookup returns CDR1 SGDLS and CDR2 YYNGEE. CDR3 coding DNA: TGTGCCAGCAGCGTGGCCCCGGACACTGAAGCTTTCTTT. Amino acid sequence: CASSVAPDTEAFF.

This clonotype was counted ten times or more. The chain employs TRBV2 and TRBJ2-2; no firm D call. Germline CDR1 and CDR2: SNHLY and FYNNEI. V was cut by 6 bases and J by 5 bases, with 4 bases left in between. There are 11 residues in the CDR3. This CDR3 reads CASRRTGELFF. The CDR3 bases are TGTGCCAGCAGAAGAACCGGGGAGCTGTTTTTT.

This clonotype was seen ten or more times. CDR3 sequence: CASRLAGSNTGELFF. For the CDR3, the DNA is TGTGCCAGCAGGCTAGCAGGGTCAAACACCGGGGAGCTGTTTTTT. The chain combines TRBV2 with TRBJ2-2; D may be TRBD1 or TRBD2 (5 bases each). This CDR3 has 15 residues. Trimming shortened V by 6 bases and J by 2 bases, and 13 bases separated the two germline ends. Germline V gene lookup returns CDR1 SNHLY and CDR2 FYNNEI.

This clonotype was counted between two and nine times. CDR3 bases: TGCGCCAGCAGCCCTGGGGCAGGAGGACCGAACACCGGGGAGCTGTTTTTT. Translated, it gives CASSPGAGGPNTGELFF. This chain connects TRBV10-1 to TRBJ2-2; D may match TRBD1 or TRBD2 (5 bases each). Germline CDR1 and CDR2: WNHNN and SYGVQD (reference sequence). The V end was cut by 6 bases, the J end by 0 bases, with 17 bases between. The CDR3 is 17 residues long.

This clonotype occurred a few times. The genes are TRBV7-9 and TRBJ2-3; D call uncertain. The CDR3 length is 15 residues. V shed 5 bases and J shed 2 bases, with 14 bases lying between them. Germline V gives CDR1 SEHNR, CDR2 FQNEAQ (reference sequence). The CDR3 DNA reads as TGTGCCAGCAGCCTCCTCCAGCGCTCCACAGATACGCAGTATTTT. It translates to CASSLLQRSTDTQYF.

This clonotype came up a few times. CDR3: CASSLIAGGTAGELFF. CDR3 nucleotides: TGTGCCAGCAGCCTCATAGCGGGAGGAACGGCCGGGGAGCTGTTTTTT. V is TRBV7-6 and J is TRBJ2-2, with TRBD2 matching 10 bases. Germline V gene sequence: CDR1 SGHVS, CDR2 FNYEAQ. The trim removed 5 bases at V and 6 bases at J, leaving 9 bases unmatched. This CDR3 region has 16 residues.

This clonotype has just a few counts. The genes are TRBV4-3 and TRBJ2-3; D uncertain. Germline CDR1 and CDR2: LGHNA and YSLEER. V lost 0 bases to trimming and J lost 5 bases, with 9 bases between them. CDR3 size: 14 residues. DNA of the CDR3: TGCGCCAGCAGCCAAGAAGGGAATGGAGATACGCAGTATTTT. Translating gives CASSQEGNGDTQYF.

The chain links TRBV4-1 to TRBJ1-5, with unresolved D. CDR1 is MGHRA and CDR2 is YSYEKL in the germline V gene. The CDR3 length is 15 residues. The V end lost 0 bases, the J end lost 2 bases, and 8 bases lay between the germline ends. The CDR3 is CASSQDWRGNQPQHF. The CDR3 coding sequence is TGCGCCAGCAGCCAAGATTGGAGGGGCAATCAGCCCCAGCATTTT.

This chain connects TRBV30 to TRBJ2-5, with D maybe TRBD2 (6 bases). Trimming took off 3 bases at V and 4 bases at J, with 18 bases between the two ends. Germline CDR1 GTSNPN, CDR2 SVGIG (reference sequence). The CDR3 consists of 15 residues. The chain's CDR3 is CAWRRGLTKTETQYF. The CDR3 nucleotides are TGTGCCTGGAGGCGGGGACTTACAAAGACAGAGACCCAGTACTTC.

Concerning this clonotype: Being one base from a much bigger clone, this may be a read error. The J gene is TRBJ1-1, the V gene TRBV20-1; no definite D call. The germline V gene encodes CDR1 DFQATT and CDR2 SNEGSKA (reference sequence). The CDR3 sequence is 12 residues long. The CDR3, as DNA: TGCAGTGCTAGAGGGACCGATGGCGGAGCTTACTTT. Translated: CSARGTDGGAYF.